This T cell receptor beta chain stems from a study of shared clonotypes between healthy human individuals. Study outcomes and limitations: Memory subsets generally showed smaller estimated richness than naive subsets did.

Measured with immunoSEQ multiplex PCR; TCRdb has only the in-frame clones, and not every one. Here the sample spans more than 2 million clones, almost 96% being singletons. On this clone: The target antigen is unknown.

Between the trimmed V and J ends, which lost 2 bases and 6 bases, there was a span of 17 bases. The CDR3 totals 15 residues. The germline V gene has CDR1 SNHLY and CDR2 FYNNEI. The material sequenced was naive CD4+ T cells sorted from blood. The subset here: CD45RA+ positively selected. The chain recombines TRBV2 with TRBJ2-7, with D uncertain. This TCR came from a man aged 18 to 29 in good health. The CDR3 DNA is TGTGCCAGCAGTGAATGGGGTGCGGCAGCTGGCGAGCAGTACTTC. It encodes CASSEWGAAAGEQYF.